Here is one T cell receptor beta chain with its context. Its target antigen remains unknown. One base away there is no much larger clone; base qualities are not given. This sample is drawn from a study of blood T cell repertoires in COVID-19 (dated by TCRdb to the early 2020s). Describing the broader study: Collaborator samples came from the United States, Italy and Spain and covered acute and convalescent phases of COVID-19. The material from the prospective study consisted of cDNA or gDNA derived from T cells, B-cell-depleted T cells, or PBMCs. Deeply sampled blood TCRbeta repertoires from subjects exposed to, actively infected with, or recovered from COVID-19 were included in the dataset. The repertoires were released in a freely available public database intended as a resource for research on the immune response to SARS-CoV-2. Samples came from the ongoing ImmuneRACE study (first 160 participants) plus 1,254 subjects from 6 global collaborators. Sample metadata almost always included a de-identified subject ID, COVID-19 status, age in years and sex. Where available, HLA class I and class II types were obtained from metadata supplied by the sample provider rather than from assay-based typing.

TCRbeta CDR3 regions were amplified from genomic DNA using the immunoSEQ Assay, a bias-controlled multiplex PCR. As for the original processing: Nucleated cell counts per sample were estimated from amplification of reference gene primers within the assay. To quantify the absolute abundance of each unique TCRbeta CDR3 rearrangement, sequence reads were collapsed and filtered. Productive Simpson clonality was computed per sample as the square root of Simpson's diversity index over productive rearrangements. TCRdb mirrors the immuneACCESS table, restricted to in-frame sequences. Some clones are absent from its copies; in checked studies, under half trace to an unresolved V gene, and the reason for the others is unknown. V, J and clone size were drawn from that table, and D and trimming were deduced from the DNA. The sample profile shows 170,000 or so clones; 90% of them were found once. Of the sample, nearly 0.55% is held by the ten largest clones.

The collaborating institutions used their own protocols to collect whole blood in K2EDTA tubes. For TCRbeta analysis, collaborator samples were shipped as frozen whole blood, as isolated PBMCs, or as DNA extracted from either sample type. CDR1 and CDR2 are drawn from the germline V gene: SGHTA, FQGNSA. Including cysteine and phenylalanine, the CDR3 has 12 amino acids. Only the CDR3 portion is preserved as DNA: 36 bases, with reading frame beginning at the first base. V is cut back by 6 bases and J by 5 bases, with 3 bases in the junction unmatched. Here is what the overall study found, with its caveats: The amount of clinical and demographic metadata varied by source and participant and was provided uncurated.

Sequencing used peripheral blood. This receptor was identified in a man between 45 and 60 years old with acute or convalescent COVID-19. The chain employs TRBV7-2 and TRBJ1-1; 7 bases in between match TRBD1. CDR3 sequence: CASRPGGTEAFF. The DNA sequence is given as TGTGCCAGCAGACCAGGGGGTACTGAAGCTTTCTTT.